The 27 T cell receptor beta chains below all came from one sample that was sequenced in a study of regulatory T cells in long-lasting Graves disease. Noted time point: persistent/refractory GD, antithyroid drugs over 5 years with positive TRAb. Construction of the TCR library relied on RNA isolated from PBMCs. Investigators prepared the TCR beta libraries by applying iRepertoire HTBI primers and Arm-PCR of CDR3 regions. A single record per CDR3 protein comes from TCRdb applying MiXCR to the multiplex PCR reads. The data contain some 370,000 distinct CDR3 sequences, roughly 24% of them singletons. This sample comprised peripheral blood mononuclear cells (PBMCs), obtained when the disease was refractory, from a patient treated with antithyroid drugs. These receptors all stem from a woman between 40 and 55 years old with Graves disease.

The CDR3: CASTAGVTDTQYF. CDR3 nucleotide sequence: TGTGCCAGCACGGCGGGAGTCACAGATACGCAGTATTTT. The chain is built from TRBV7-9 and TRBJ2-3, with 7 bases matching TRBD2. The CDR3 extends over 13 amino acids. Germline CDR1 reads SEHNR; CDR2 reads FQNEAQ (reference sequence). With V trimmed by 7 bases and J by 2 bases, 3 bases remained unmatched.

Many counts were recorded for this clonotype. The CDR3 bases are TGTGCCACCAGCAGAGATCTGAGGGTAAACTATGGCTACACCTTC. This gives the protein CATSRDLRVNYGYTF. The V and J genes are TRBV15 and TRBJ1-2, with D uncertain. The CDR3 sequence is 15 residues long. Trimming pared 0 bases from V and 2 bases from J, leaving 10 bases between. Germline CDR1 and CDR2: LNHNV and YYDKDF (reference sequence).

This clonotype was counted ten times or more. The chain couples TRBV12-3 or TRBV12-4 to TRBJ1-1, with D tentatively TRBD1 (6 bases). The CDR3 sequence is 14 residues long. V was shortened by 6 bases and J by 4 bases, with 15 bases between the two germline ends. The CDR3, as DNA: TGTGCCAGCAGGACAACAGGGAGCCTCACTGAAGCTTTCTTT. As protein: CASRTTGSLTEAFF.

The gene calls are TRBV7-2 and TRBJ2-1; D may be TRBD2 (6 bases). The CDR3 covers 19 residues. CDR1 and CDR2 (germline): SGHTA, FQGNSA. V gave up 1 base and J gave up 0 bases, with 19 bases separating them. The CDR3 DNA follows: TGTGCCAGCAGCTTAGGCGGACTACCAGAGCCCAGCTCCTACAATGAGCAGTTCTTC. Its translation: CASSLGGLPEPSSYNEQFF.

The V call is TRBV6-1, the J call TRBJ1-6; a weak D match, TRBD1 (6 bases). Between the trimmed V and J ends, which lost 6 bases and 0 bases, there was a span of 12 bases. The CDR3 sequence is 16 residues long. The germline gives CDR1 MNHNS, CDR2 SASEGT. The DNA for the CDR3 is TGTGCCAGCAGGATACAGGGCTTCTCCTATAATTCACCCCTCCACTTT. Translating it yields CASRIQGFSYNSPLHF.

The rearrangement joins TRBV6-8 to TRBJ2-3; D may correspond to TRBD1 or TRBD2 (5 bases each). Trimming pared 11 bases from V and 2 bases from J, leaving 14 bases between. Germline values: CDR1 MNHGY, CDR2 SAAAGT. The CDR3 is 13 residues long. Written as DNA, the CDR3 is TGTGCCGGAGGCGGACATGACACAGATACGCAGTATTTT. Translated: CAGGGHDTDTQYF.

There are a few counts of this clonotype. The chain is built from TRBV2 and TRBJ2-7, with 9 bases fitting TRBD2. The junction had 13 bases not matched to a gene; V was cut back by 5 bases and J by 5 bases. CDR3 length: 16 amino acids. Germline V gene sequence: CDR1 SNHLY, CDR2 FYNNEI. Here the CDR3 reads CASSPGGSGSPDEQYF. The CDR3 coding sequence is TGTGCCAGCAGTCCCGGCGGTAGCGGGAGTCCCGACGAGCAGTACTTC.

The rearrangement uses TRBV7-9 and TRBJ1-4, with unresolved D. Trimming took 4 bases from V and 0 from J, leaving 24 bases between them. The CDR3 extends over 20 amino acids. CDR1 is SEHNR and CDR2 is FQNEAQ in the germline V gene (reference sequence). This CDR3 is CASSSNRRERIRTTNEKLFF. DNA of the CDR3: TGTGCCAGCAGCTCGAATCGCCGGGAGAGGATCCGAACAACTAATGAAAAACTGTTTTTT. Full variable domain (rest looked up from reference TRBV7-9 and TRBJ1-4): DTGVSQNPRHKITKRGQNVTFRCDPISEHNRLYWYRQTLGQGPEFLTYFQNEAQLEKSRLLSDRFSAERPKGSFSTLEIQRTEQGDSAMYLCASSSNRRERIRTTNEKLFFGSGTQLSVL.

This clonotype has more than one count but fewer than ten. The V gene is TRBV7-9, the J gene TRBJ2-2, with 8 bases that match TRBD1. Looked up from germline, CDR1 is SEHNR and CDR2 is FQNEAQ (reference sequence). V was pared by 5 bases and J by 4 bases, with 9 bases of the junction left unmatched. This CDR3 has 16 amino acids. DNA for the CDR3: TGTGCCAGCAGCGTACGACAGGGGACCGGCACCGGGGAGCTGTTTTTT. Encoded protein: CASSVRQGTGTGELFF.

This chain uses TRBV12-3 or TRBV12-4 with TRBJ2-1; TRBD2 aligns across 8 bases. This CDR3 is 19 amino acids long. J lost 4 bases, V lost 6 bases, and 20 bases had no gene match. CDR3 in DNA: TGTGCCAGCAGACCTCGACTACCACGGGAGGGGGAACCTTACAATGAGCAGTTCTTC. This codes for CASRPRLPREGEPYNEQFF.

This clonotype was counted between two and nine times. This rearrangement joins TRBV19 to TRBJ1-5; 7 bases are a match to TRBD1. The trim removed 6 bases at V and 4 bases at J, leaving 3 bases unmatched. The CDR3 has 13 residues. The germline gives CDR1 LNHDA, CDR2 SQIVND (reference sequence). CDR3 sequence: CASSAGGNQPQHF. The CDR3 coding sequence is TGTGCCAGTAGCGCAGGGGGGAATCAGCCCCAGCATTTT.

The rearrangement uses TRBV5-1 and TRBJ1-1; TRBD1 aligns across 7 bases. The V gene end was trimmed by 1 base and the J gene end by 5 bases; junction bases not matched to a gene: 8. CDR1 and CDR2 from the germline V gene are SGHRS and YFSETQ. CDR3 size: 15 residues. The CDR3 DNA reads as TGCGCCAGCAGCTTGATCGCAGGGGGGGGGACTGAAGCTTTCTTT. This encodes CASSLIAGGGTEAFF.

On this clonotype itself: This may come from a read error, since a much larger clone is one base off. The chain uses TRBV12-3 or TRBV12-4 and TRBJ2-2; 7 nucleotides match TRBD1. CDR3 length: 16 residues. This CDR3 reads CASSSQWDRNTGKLFF. The DNA for the CDR3 is TGTGCCAGCAGTTCCCAATGGGACAGAAACACCGGGAAGCTGTTTTTT.

This sequence joins TRBV6-2 or TRBV6-3 and TRBJ2-7, with D tentatively TRBD2 (5 bases). CDR1 and CDR2 (germline): MNHEY, SVGEGT. The CDR3 length is 15 residues. V was clipped by 4 bases and J by 6 bases, with 19 bases between them. Here the CDR3 reads CASSSTLSGAGEQYF. CDR3 DNA sequence: TGTGCCAGCAGTTCCACCCTTAGTGGTGCGGGCGAGCAGTACTTC.

This clonotype occurred many times. CDR3 bases: TGTGCCAGCAGTTATCCGACAAGAAGCCTGACCTACGAGCAGTACTTC. Translated: CASSYPTRSLTYEQYF. The chain links TRBV6-9 to TRBJ2-7; no definite D call. V was pared by 2 bases and J by 2 bases, with 16 bases between. Germline V lookup: CDR1 MNHGY, CDR2 SVAAGI. The CDR3 totals 16 residues.

This clonotype was seen at least ten times. The chain links TRBV28 to TRBJ1-1, with no clear D. Germline V gives CDR1 MDHEN, CDR2 SYDVKM. Trimming stripped 5 bases from V and 1 base from J, with 14 bases between. The CDR3 is 15 residues long. In nucleotides, the CDR3 is TGTGCCAGCAGTCAGCATCAACCAACGAACACTGAAGCTTTCTTT. This sequence encodes CASSQHQPTNTEAFF.

This clonotype has at least ten counts. In nucleotides, the CDR3 is TGTGCCAGCAGCCGAAATTGGGCCAACCTGGTCAATTCACCCCTCCACTTT. Translating it yields CASSRNWANLVNSPLHF. The chain carries TRBV6-1 and TRBJ1-6; D gene unclear. In germline, CDR1 is MNHNS, CDR2 SASEGT. The CDR3 extends over 17 amino acids. V lost 6 bases and J lost 7, with 22 bases in between.

This clonotype was detected many times. CDR3 bases: TGTGCCAGCATTCGGTATAGCAATCAGCCCCAGCATTTT. It yields the protein CASIRYSNQPQHF. The genes are TRBV28 and TRBJ1-5; D ambiguous. CDR1 is MDHEN and CDR2 is SYDVKM in the germline V gene. V shed 7 bases and J shed 0 bases, with 7 bases lying between them. This CDR3 has 13 amino acids.

DNA of the CDR3: TGTGCCAGCTGGTTAGGGTCGAACACCGGGGAGCTGTTTTTT. Amino acid sequence: CASWLGSNTGELFF. The V and J genes are TRBV28 and TRBJ2-2; D is undetermined. The CDR3 totals 14 residues. The germline V gene encodes CDR1 MDHEN and CDR2 SYDVKM. V lost 8 bases and J 0 bases, leaving 10 bases between the germline ends.

In this sample, this clonotype turned up many times. This chain joins TRBV2 and TRBJ1-5; D is unclear. The CDR3 covers 14 residues. The ends were cut back, 5 bases at V and 2 bases at J, with 10 bases in the middle. Germline V gene data show CDR1 as SNHLY and CDR2 as FYNNEI. CDR3 residues: CASSNEKGNQPQHF. The CDR3 coding sequence is TGTGCCAGCAGTAACGAGAAGGGCAATCAGCCCCAGCATTTT.

V is TRBV19 and J is TRBJ1-5; 9 nucleotides line up with TRBD1. Germline V gene lookup returns CDR1 LNHDA and CDR2 SQIVND (reference sequence). V was clipped by 1 base and J by 1 base; unmatched bases: 5. The CDR3 loop spans 17 amino acids. The CDR3 region is CASSIVRGTGSNQPQHF. In DNA form, the CDR3 reads TGTGCCAGTAGTATAGTCCGCGGGACAGGGAGCAATCAGCCCCAGCATTTT. Based on the CDR3 plus reference TRBV19 and TRBJ1-5, the full variable domain is DGGITQSPKYLFRKEGQNVTLSCEQNLNHDAMYWYRQDPGQGLRLIYYSQIVNDFQKGDIAEGYSVSREKKESFPLTVTSAQKNPTAFYLCASSIVRGTGSNQPQHFGDGTRLSIL.

This chain joins TRBV4-1 and TRBJ2-2, with 8 bases lining up with TRBD1. The ends lost 5 bases at V and 1 base at J; junction bases unmatched: 0. The length of the CDR3 is 14 residues. CDR1 MGHRA and CDR2 YSYEKL come from the germline V gene. The CDR3 sequence: CASSDRGNTGELFF. CDR3 in DNA: TGCGCCAGCAGCGACAGGGGGAACACCGGGGAGCTGTTTTTT.

The chain combines TRBV7-2 with TRBJ2-1, with 10 bases lining up with TRBD2. From germline, CDR1 is SGHTA and CDR2 FQGNSA. The CDR3 runs 18 residues. J gave up 2 bases and V 1 base, and 8 bases lay outside the gene matches. CDR3 loop: CASSLVPSSGRTYNEQFF. In nucleotides, the CDR3 is TGTGCCAGCAGCTTAGTCCCAAGTAGCGGGAGGACCTACAATGAGCAGTTCTTC.

This clonotype came up a few times. The chain links TRBV6-5 to TRBJ2-4; D possibly corresponds to TRBD1 (6 bases). The CDR3 sequence is 19 residues long. Looked up from germline, CDR1 is MNHEY and CDR2 is SVGAGI. V was shortened by 2 bases and J by 0 bases, with 20 bases between the two germline ends. This CDR3 reads CASSYRDKMGFIAKNIQYF. CDR3 in DNA: TGTGCCAGCAGTTACCGGGACAAAATGGGATTTATAGCCAAAAACATTCAGTACTTC.

This clonotype was counted between two and nine times. The rearrangement uses TRBV20-1 and TRBJ2-7; D unclear. Germline V gives CDR1 DFQATT, CDR2 SNEGSKA (reference sequence). The CDR3 is made up of 13 amino acids. The V and J ends lost 0 bases and 2 bases respectively, with 8 bases between them. CDR3 residues: CSAREGKPYEQYF. The DNA of the CDR3 is TGCAGTGCTAGAGAGGGGAAACCCTACGAGCAGTACTTC.

The chain uses TRBV6-2 or TRBV6-3 and TRBJ1-1, with TRBD1 matching over 8 bases. The V and J ends lost 6 bases and 5 bases, in that order; junction bases with no gene match: 5. The CDR3 loop spans 13 amino acids. Germline lookup yields CDR1 MNHEY and CDR2 SVGEGT. CDR3 residues: CASRSTGGTEAFF. The CDR3 DNA follows: TGTGCCAGCAGGTCCACAGGGGGTACTGAAGCTTTCTTT.

This chain uses TRBV25-1 with TRBJ2-1, with TRBD2 identical over 11 bases. Trimming cost V 6 bases and J 9 bases; bases outside gene matches: 13. The V gene's germline CDR1 is MGHDK and CDR2 SYGVNS. CDR3 size: 16 residues. This CDR3 is CASRMTGTSGFIEQFF. CDR3 coding DNA: TGTGCCAGCAGGATGACCGGGACTAGCGGCTTCATTGAGCAGTTCTTC.